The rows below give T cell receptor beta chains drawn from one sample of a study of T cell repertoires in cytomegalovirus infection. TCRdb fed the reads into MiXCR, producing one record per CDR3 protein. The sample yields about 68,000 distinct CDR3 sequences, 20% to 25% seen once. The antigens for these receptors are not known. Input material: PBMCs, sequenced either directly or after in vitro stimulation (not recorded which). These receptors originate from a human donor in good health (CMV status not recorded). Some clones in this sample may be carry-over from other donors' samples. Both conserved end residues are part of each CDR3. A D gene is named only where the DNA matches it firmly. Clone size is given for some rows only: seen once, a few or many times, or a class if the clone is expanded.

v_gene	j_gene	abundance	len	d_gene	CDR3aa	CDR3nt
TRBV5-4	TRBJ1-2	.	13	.	CASSATGRYGYTF	TGTGCCAGCAGCGCTACAGGGAGGTATGGCTACACCTTC
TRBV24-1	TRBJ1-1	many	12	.	CATSDLRSEAFF	TGTGCCACCAGTGATTTGCGGAGTGAAGCTTTCTTT
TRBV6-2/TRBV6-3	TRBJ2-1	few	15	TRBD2	CASLGTTSGSYEQFF	TGTGCCAGCTTGGGGACGACTAGCGGGAGCTATGAGCAGTTCTTC
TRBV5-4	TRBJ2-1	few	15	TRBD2	CASSLDQREGREQFF	TGTGCCAGCAGCTTGGACCAGCGGGAGGGTCGTGAGCAGTTCTTC
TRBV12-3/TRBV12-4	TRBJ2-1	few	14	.	CASSLFRKENEQFF	TGTGCCAGCAGTTTGTTTCGAAAGGAGAATGAGCAGTTCTTC
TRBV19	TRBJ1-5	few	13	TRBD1	CASSTQGNQPQHF	TGTGCCAGTAGCACACAGGGGAATCAGCCCCAGCATTTT
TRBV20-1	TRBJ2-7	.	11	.	CSAQSRDEQYF	TGCAGTGCTCAAAGTAGGGACGAGCAGTACTTC
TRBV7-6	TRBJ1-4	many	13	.	CASSLDSNEKLFF	TGTGCCAGCAGCCTGGACAGTAATGAAAAACTGTTTTTT
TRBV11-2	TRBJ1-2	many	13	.	CASSLGGNYGYTF	TGTGCCAGCAGCTTAGGAGGGAACTATGGCTACACCTTC
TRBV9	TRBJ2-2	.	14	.	CASSVFKDTGELFF	TGTGCCAGCAGCGTATTCAAGGATACCGGGGAGCTGTTTTTT
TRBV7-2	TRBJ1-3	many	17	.	CASSLVQAPSSGNTIYF	TGTGCCAGCAGCTTAGTACAGGCCCCAAGCTCTGGAAACACCATATATTTT
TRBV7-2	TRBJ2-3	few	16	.	CASSLAPGSSTDTQYF	TGTGCCAGCAGCTTAGCTCCCGGCTCTAGCACAGATACGCAGTATTTT
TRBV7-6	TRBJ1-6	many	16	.	CASSLLSTGNNSPLHF	TGTGCCAGCAGCCTCCTATCGACGGGGAATAATTCACCCCTCCACTTT
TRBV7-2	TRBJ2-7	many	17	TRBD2	CASSLAGTSGYSYEQYF	TGTGCCAGCAGCTTAGCCGGGACTAGCGGTTACTCCTACGAGCAGTACTTC
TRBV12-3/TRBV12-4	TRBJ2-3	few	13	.	CASSLPTVATQYF	TGTGCCAGCAGCCTACCCACGGTAGCTACGCAGTATTTT
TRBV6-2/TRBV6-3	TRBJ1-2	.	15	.	CASSTPPPRHYGYTF	TGTGCCAGCAGCACCCCCCCTCCGAGGCACTATGGCTACACCTTC
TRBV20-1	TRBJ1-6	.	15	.	CSVQENTGGHSPLHF	TGCAGTGTCCAGGAGAACACCGGGGGTCATTCACCCCTCCACTTT
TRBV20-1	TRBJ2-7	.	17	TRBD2	CSARPPLAGGGRREQYF	TGCAGTGCTAGACCCCCACTAGCGGGGGGGGGGAGGAGGGAGCAGTACTTC
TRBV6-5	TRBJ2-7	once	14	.	CASSYRPGTAVRYF	TGTGCCAGCAGTTACCGCCCAGGGACGGCGGTTAGGTACTTC
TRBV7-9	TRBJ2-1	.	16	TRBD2	CASRYLPGLAGDEQFF	TGTGCCAGCAGATACCTACCGGGACTAGCGGGAGACGAGCAGTTCTTC
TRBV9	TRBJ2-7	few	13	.	CASSATDSYEQYF	TGTGCCAGCAGCGCGACGGATTCCTACGAGCAGTACTTC
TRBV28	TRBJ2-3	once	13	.	CASSRASEDTQYF	TGTGCCAGCAGCCGGGCTAGCGAGGATACGCAGTATTTT